The T cell receptor (beta chain) under discussion was sequenced for a study of blood T cell repertoires in COVID-19. Only in-frame clones appear in the TCRdb table, and some are missing; sequencing was by immunoSEQ multiplex PCR. The repertoire holds some 320,000 clones, with 90% as singletons. The germline V gene has CDR1 LNHDA and CDR2 SQIVND (reference sequence). This CDR3 has 13 residues. Trimming took 2 bases from V and 4 from J, leaving 8 bases between them. This sequence originates from a man between 60 and 75 years old who had recovered from COVID-19. Sequenced sample: PBMCs or T cells enriched from blood (not recorded which). The chain has TRBV19 and TRBJ1-2; D is unresolved. CDR3 sequence: CASSIPQLYGYTF. The CDR3 DNA follows: TGTGCCAGTAGTATACCACAGCTCTATGGCTACACCTTC. The full variable domain, rest sourced from reference TRBV19 and TRBJ1-2, is DGGITQSPKYLFRKEGQNVTLSCEQNLNHDAMYWYRQDPGQGLRLIYYSQIVNDFQKGDIAEGYSVSREKKESFPLTVTSAQKNPTAFYLCASSIPQLYGYTFGSGTRLTVV.